This T cell receptor beta chain was found in a study of identifying expanded T cells in peripheral blood (dated by TCRdb to between 2018 and 2020). General notes on the study: Four technical replicates, made by sequencing separate aliquots from the same pool of genomic DNA, were compared pairwise. Study-level results and caveats: Both the number of clones called differentially abundant and the false-positive rate were significantly reduced by the beta-binomial model across all healthy-donor time intervals. Between technical replicates the binomial model flagged roughly 1.1 differentially abundant clones, whereas over around 2 weeks the binomial model flagged about 15 and over roughly 4 weeks 19 to 20. Variance in clone template counts between approximately 2-week samples significantly increased with total template count across all healthy donors. The authors expected that biological variance in healthy repertoires might rise further over much longer intervals, such as months to years.

TCRbeta CDR3 regions were profiled by bias-controlled multiplex PCR amplification of genomic DNA with the immunoSEQ Assay. The authors' analysis ran thus. The absolute abundance of each unique TCRbeta CDR3 region was quantified after sequences were collapsed and filtered. Two models were used to test differential abundance: a binomial model (Fisher-equivalent) and a beta-binomial model that adds time-dependent variance fitted from healthy donors. Clones with fewer than 5 combined templates were removed, and a clone was called differentially abundant if the clone's Benjamini-Hochberg FDR was below 0.01. Beta-binomial variance was modeled as a function of total template count across the two samples using the form v = (b*log(k)+a)^2. TCRdb retrieved this table from immuneACCESS and kept in-frame rearrangements only. Not all clones are present; in checked studies, unresolved V genes account for under half, and no reason is known for the remainder. The DNA gave D and trimming, while V, J and clone size come from that table. Recorded for this sample are about 82,000 clones; 70% to 90% of them occurred a single time. Approximately 7% of the sample belongs to the ten largest clones.

Clipping removes 4 bases from V and 7 bases from J, with 2 as the unmatched junction base count. From a lookup of the germline V gene, CDR1 and CDR2 are MNHEY and SVGAGI. The CDR3 runs 14 amino acids, cysteine and phenylalanine included. Left in the record is the CDR3 DNA by itself, 42 bases read in frame from the first base. During the collection period, no infections or other immune events were recorded for the healthy donors. Healthy-donor blood repertoires served as a training cohort to calibrate time-dependent variance in a beta-binomial model of T-cell clone differential abundance. There were around 10 healthy donors in the training cohort, of whom 3 were female and 7 were male. An age range of roughly 29 to 65 years, with an average of roughly 47 years, was recorded for the donors. Whole blood from each healthy donor was obtained from a commercial supplier and was collected at three time points around 15 days apart. Genomic DNA was extracted from unsorted whole blood for immunosequencing.

To note about this clone: The antigen this receptor binds is unknown. The sample holds no much larger clone one base away, and base qualities are not on file.

The rearrangement joined TRBV6-5 to TRBJ2-1, with 12 bases in between that match TRBD2. Input material: blood. This TCR was sampled from a person between 18 and 69 years old in good health. This receptor has the CDR3 CASSSSGRGNEQFF. The DNA sequence follows: TGTGCCAGCAGTTCTAGCGGGAGGGGAAATGAGCAGTTCTTC.